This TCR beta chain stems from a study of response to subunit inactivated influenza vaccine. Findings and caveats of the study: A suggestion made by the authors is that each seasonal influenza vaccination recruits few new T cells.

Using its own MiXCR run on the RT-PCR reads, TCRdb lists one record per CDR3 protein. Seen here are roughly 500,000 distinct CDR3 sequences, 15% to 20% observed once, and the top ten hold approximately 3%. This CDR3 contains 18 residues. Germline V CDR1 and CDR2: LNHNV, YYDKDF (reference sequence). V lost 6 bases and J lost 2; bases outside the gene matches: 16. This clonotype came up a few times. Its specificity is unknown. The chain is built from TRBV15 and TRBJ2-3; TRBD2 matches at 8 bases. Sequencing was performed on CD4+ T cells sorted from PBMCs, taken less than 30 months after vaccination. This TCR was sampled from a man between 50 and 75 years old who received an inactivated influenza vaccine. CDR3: CATRRGGPYLTLTDTQYF. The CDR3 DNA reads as TGTGCCACCAGACGGGGGGGGCCCTACCTTACACTCACAGATACGCAGTATTTT. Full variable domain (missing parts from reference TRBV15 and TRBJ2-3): DAMVIQNPRYQVTQFGKPVTLSCSQTLNHNVMYWYQQKSSQAPKLLFHYYDKDFNNEADTPDNFQSRRPNTSFCFLDIRSPGLGDTAMYLCATRRGGPYLTLTDTQYFGPGTRLTVL.